A single sample gave rise to the 13 T cell receptor beta chains below, sequenced in a study of cytomegalovirus exposure and HLA in healthy donors. A multiplex PCR was run with 60 Vbeta primers and 13 Jbeta primers. Libraries were prepared by immunoSEQ multiplex PCR; TCRdb keeps only in-frame clonotypes and omits some of them. Here the sample spans some 250,000 clones, about 81% being singletons. Input material: PBMCs. All receptors come from a woman aged 40 to 50 in good health and CMV-seropositive.

The genes are TRBV5-6 and TRBJ2-7; possibly TRBD2 for D (5 bases). This CDR3 spans 13 amino acids. Germline V gene lookup returns CDR1 SGHDT and CDR2 YYEEEE. Deletions cut 2 bases from V and 7 bases from J, with 13 bases between. In DNA form, the CDR3 reads TGTGCCAGCAGCTTCCTGAGGGCGCAGGAGCAGTACTTC. Amino acid sequence: CASSFLRAQEQYF. Variable domain in full (rest from reference TRBV5-6 and TRBJ2-7): DAGVTQSPTHLIKTRGQQVTLRCSPKSGHDTVSWYQQALGQGPQFIFQYYEEEERQRGNFPDRFSGHQFPNYSSELNVNALLLGDSALYLCASSFLRAQEQYFGPGTRLTVT.

J is TRBJ2-5 and V is TRBV5-4, with D possibly matching TRBD1 (5 bases). The germline V gene has CDR1 SGHNT and CDR2 YYREEE (reference sequence). The CDR3 contains 13 residues. V lost 0 bases and J lost 5, with 8 bases in between. CDR3 nucleotides: TGTGCCAGCAGCTTGGAAGGGGTTGAGACCCAGTACTTC. It specifies CASSLEGVETQYF.

The chain couples TRBV5-8 to TRBJ1-5; D uncertain. The CDR3 has 14 residues. Looked up from germline, CDR1 is SGHTS and CDR2 is YDEGEE. V was cut by 0 bases and J by 4 bases, with 8 bases left in between. As DNA, the CDR3 is TGTGCCAGCAGCTTGGGTCTACGGAATCAGCCCCAGCATTTT. Translated: CASSLGLRNQPQHF.

The table lists this clone with a count of one. The V call is TRBV18, the J call TRBJ2-7; possibly TRBD2 for D (5 bases). CDR1 is KGHSH and CDR2 is LQKENI in the germline V gene. Trimming left V 3 bases short and J 6 bases short, with 9 bases between. The CDR3 contains 12 residues. The CDR3 loop reads CASSPLAGEQYF. CDR3 nucleotides: TGTGCCAGCTCACCTCTGGCGGGCGAGCAGTACTTC.

The genes are TRBV5-1 and TRBJ1-2; perhaps TRBD1 as D (6 bases). Trimming pared 3 bases from V and 5 bases from J, leaving 20 bases between. This CDR3 comprises 16 residues. Germline V lookup: CDR1 SGHRS, CDR2 YFSETQ. The CDR3 loop reads CASSSQAAGDGYGYTF. CDR3 bases: TGCGCCAGCAGCTCCCAAGCGGCAGGGGATGGGTATGGCTACACCTTC.

In this sample, this clone turned up a few times. The gene calls are TRBV25-1 and TRBJ1-1; D perhaps matches TRBD1 (5 bases). The CDR3 is 11 residues long. CDR1 and CDR2 (germline): MGHDK, SYGVNS. V shed 7 bases and J shed 7 bases, with 10 bases lying between them. The CDR3 reads CASKRQGEAFF. CDR3 bases: TGTGCCAGCAAAAGGCAGGGTGAAGCTTTCTTT. Based on the CDR3 plus reference TRBV25-1 and TRBJ1-1, the full variable domain is EADIYQTPRYLVIGTGKKITLECSQTMGHDKMYWYQQDPGMELHLIHYSYGVNSTEKGDLSSESTVSRIRTEHFPLTLESARPSHTSQYLCASKRQGEAFFGQGTRLTVV.

This clone has only a few counts. This sequence joins TRBV4-3 and TRBJ2-3, with TRBD2 identical over 9 bases. V dropped 0 bases and J dropped 5; count of bases not matched to a gene: 6. Germline CDR1 and CDR2: LGHNA and YSLEER. This CDR3 comprises 16 residues. The CDR3 bases are TGCGCCAGCAGCCAAGATTCGCGGGGGGGTAAAGATACGCAGTATTTT. Its translation is CASSQDSRGGKDTQYF.

The V call is TRBV10-3, the J call TRBJ1-2; D gene ambiguous. Germline V gene data show CDR1 as ENHRY and CDR2 as SYGVKD. V was cut by 2 bases and J by 6 bases, with 13 bases left in between. CDR3 length: 14 amino acids. CDR3 sequence: CAISEGGSRDGYTF. CDR3 in DNA: TGTGCCATCAGTGAGGGCGGGAGTCGTGATGGCTACACCTTC.

The chain employs TRBV19 and TRBJ2-7; D is possibly TRBD1 (5 bases). The V end lost 5 bases, the J end lost 1 base, and 9 bases lay between the germline ends. Per germline, CDR1 LNHDA and CDR2 SQIVND (reference sequence). This CDR3 contains 13 residues. The CDR3 loop reads CASSLAGSYEQYF. CDR3 DNA sequence: TGTGCCAGTAGTCTTGCAGGGTCCTACGAGCAGTACTTC. Supplemented by reference TRBV19 and TRBJ2-7, the full variable domain reads DGGITQSPKYLFRKEGQNVTLSCEQNLNHDAMYWYRQDPGQGLRLIYYSQIVNDFQKGDIAEGYSVSREKKESFPLTVTSAQKNPTAFYLCASSLAGSYEQYFGPGTRLTVT.

The rearrangement uses TRBV11-3 and TRBJ1-1; D is perhaps TRBD1 (6 bases). The ends were cut back, 3 bases at V and 5 bases at J, with 10 bases in the middle. This CDR3 has 13 residues. Germline assignment: CDR1 SGHNT and CDR2 YENEEA. The chain's CDR3 is CASSFEGETEAFF. In DNA, the CDR3 is TGTGCCAGCAGCTTTGAGGGGGAAACTGAAGCTTTCTTT.

Comments on this clone: In the same sample, other DNA sequences code for this CDR3. This rearrangement joins TRBV27 to TRBJ1-1; D possibly corresponds to TRBD1 (5 bases). The ends were cut back, 3 bases at V and 4 bases at J, with 12 bases in the middle. CDR1 is MNHEY, CDR2 SMNVEV, per germline (reference sequence). The CDR3 is 14 residues long. For the CDR3, the DNA is TGTGCCAGCAGTTTCCAGGGAAGGGGCACTGAAGCTTTCTTT. This translates into CASSFQGRGTEAFF.

The chain has TRBV4-2 and TRBJ1-2; D unresolved. CDR1 LGHNA and CDR2 YNFKEQ come from the germline V gene. V lost 3 bases and J lost 6, with 14 bases in between. The length of the CDR3 is 14 residues. The CDR3 nucleotides read TGTGCCAGCAGCCATGAGGCCTCGGGTAATGGCTACACCTTC. Residues: CASSHEASGNGYTF.

The CDR3: CASSREGAGNSPLHF. The CDR3 nucleotides are TGTGCCAGTAGTCGGGAGGGGGCAGGCAATTCACCCCTCCACTTT. The chain combines TRBV19 with TRBJ1-6, with TRBD1 identical over 7 bases. There are 15 residues in the CDR3. V lost 5 bases, J lost 7 bases, and 8 bases stayed unmatched. Germline loops: CDR1 LNHDA, CDR2 SQIVND (reference sequence).